What follows is one T cell receptor beta chain and its context. The sample holds a few counts of this clonotype. There is no known antigen for this receptor. No much larger clone is present one base from it, and per-base qualities are unavailable. Ophthalmopathy patients had moderately to severely active disease, Clinical Activity Score of at least 3, NOSPECS grade of at least 4, and duration under 3 months. Exclusion was applied to patients with uncontrolled infections, other autoimmune diseases, pregnancy or lactation. Diagnoses relied on clinical symptoms, serum thyroxine and TRAb, thyroid ultrasound and orbital computed tomography. Ficoll-Paque density gradient centrifugation was used to isolate PBMCs from 10 ml of fresh peripheral blood. Trizol reagent was used to extract total RNA, and RNA quality was then checked on an Agilent 2100 Bioanalyzer. The data are from a study of T cells in Graves' hyperthyroidism and ophthalmopathy (dated by TCRdb to between 2019 and 2020). Broadly, across the study: Peripheral blood samples were taken at initial diagnosis, before any treatment was given. To identify TCR V-J signatures that set the groups apart, the researchers used a discovery cohort of about a hundred patients, made up of around 40 with Graves' ophthalmopathy and 55 to 65 with stable Graves' hyperthyroidism. An independent validation cohort of 18 to 20 hyperthyroidism patients and about 15 patients who later progressed to ophthalmopathy tested prospective prediction of ophthalmopathy. The 90 to 100 discovery patients were randomly split 7:3 into training and test sets. The study also compared thyroid tissue and blood T-cell repertoires from five or six Graves' hyperthyroidism patients. After blood sampling, hyperthyroidism patients were treated with methimazole at a starting dose of 30 mg daily, and ophthalmopathy patients were treated with high-dose intravenous methylprednisolone. The paper reports TCR Vbeta CDR3 sequencing of approximately 140 peripheral blood samples: 40 to 45 ophthalmopathy, around 80 hyperthyroidism and around 17 progressor patients. Results the study describes overall, beyond this receptor: Most expanded thyroid clonotypes (frequency above 0.001) were also found in blood, which suggests that blood repertoires may mirror thyroid immune responses. During validation, the model predicted progression to ophthalmopathy a median of about 5.9 months ahead of onset, with almost 71% sensitivity and roughly 75% specificity. Ophthalmopathy was separated from stable hyperthyroidism by a 13 V-J signature model, with just over 85% sensitivity and about 81% specificity obtained in cross-validation and 80%/75% obtained in testing. No statistical method was used to set the sample size in advance, and investigators knew the group allocation.

Amplification of TCR beta CDR3 regions was carried out from RNA transcripts. The TCR CDR3 was subjected to a first round of RT-PCR using the HTBI primer set and the Qiagen OneStep RT-PCR kit. Libraries were constructed in a second round of multiplex PCR, after which size selection and purification were performed. The libraries were sequenced on an Illumina HiSeq2000 using paired-end 100 bp reads. The original pipeline was this. Raw data were processed with SOAPnuke, discarding reads with adapters, uncalled bases, mean Phred below 15, or no exact constant-primer or identifier match. High-quality paired reads were merged with COPE v1.2.5, and unique nucleotide sequences were defined as clonotypes. MiTCR v1.1 was used to align the clonotypes against IMGT TRBV, TRBD and TRBJ reference segments. Analysis was restricted to V-J combinations with a frequency above 0.0001, which covered roughly 99% of repertoires. The TCS score was defined as the ratio of F50 (clonal expansion) to E x V (chaos), calculated using BLOSUM62-based TCRdist between CDR3 peptides within each V-J. Welch's t-statistics and random forest reduced roughly 500 V-J features to under 15, which were used in a naive Bayes classifier (R e1071). The public reads were reanalyzed by TCRdb: fastp trimming at Q25, MiXCR alignment, in-frame beta chains only. All rows with the same CDR3 protein become a single entry with the most common DNA and genes. It is TCRdb's table, rather than the study itself, that gives the V and J calls and clone size. The sample contains 500,000 to 650,000 distinct CDR3 sequences, approximately 15% of them found a single time. The ten largest clones represent roughly an eighth of the sample.

Sequences SGHRS (CDR1) and YFSETQ (CDR2) are obtained from the germline V gene. Trimming removed 0 bases from V and 5 bases from J; the gene matches leave 2 bases unexplained. Including cysteine and phenylalanine, the CDR3 has 14 amino acids. Only the CDR3 DNA is retained, 42 bases long and in frame from the first base. The chain is encoded by TRBV5-1 joined to TRBJ2-7, with 10 bases matching TRBD2. The material sequenced was blood. The clonotype originates from a woman aged 45 to 65 with Graves' ophthalmopathy. CDR3 loop: CASSLASGSNEQYF. The nucleotides are TGCGCCAGCAGCTTGGCTAGCGGGAGCAACGAGCAGTACTTC.